A single sample gave rise to the 9 T cell receptor beta chains below, sequenced in a study of blood T cell repertoires in COVID-19. Profiling relied on immunoSEQ multiplex PCR, and the TCRdb table lists in-frame clones only, not all of them. The table lists approximately 240,000 clones, more than 65% of them singletons. The sequenced sample was peripheral blood. These receptors came from a woman in her thirties or forties with active or convalescent COVID-19.

The chain employs TRBV7-9 and TRBJ2-1; 8 nucleotides agree with TRBD1. Germline V gene data show CDR1 as SEHNR and CDR2 as FQNEAQ (reference sequence). The J segment lost 4 bases and the V segment lost 1 base, leaving 3 bases of the junction unmatched. The length of the CDR3 is 15 residues. CDR3 loop: CASSLGTGSYNEQFF. The CDR3 bases are TGTGCCAGCAGCTTAGGGACAGGGTCGTACAATGAGCAGTTCTTC. Using reference TRBV7-9 and TRBJ2-1 for the parts outside the CDR3, the full variable domain is DTGVSQNPRHKITKRGQNVTFRCDPISEHNRLYWYRQTLGQGPEFLTYFQNEAQLEKSRLLSDRFSAERPKGSFSTLEIQRTEQGDSAMYLCASSLGTGSYNEQFFGPGTRLTVL.

This clone has just a few counts. DNA for the CDR3: TGCAGCCTTAAATGGGAGTACAATGAGCAGTTCTTC. It yields the protein CSLKWEYNEQFF. The V gene is TRBV29-1, the J gene TRBJ2-1; tentative D call: TRBD2 (5 bases). The germline CDR1 and CDR2 sequences are SQVTM and ANQGSEA. The CDR3 has 12 residues. Deletions cut 8 bases from V and 4 bases from J, with 12 bases between.

The CDR3 bases are TGTGCCAGCTCACCCCTTGCAGGGGCAGGCGCCTCTGGGGCCAACGTCCTGACTTTC. Its protein is CASSPLAGAGASGANVLTF. The chain carries TRBV18 and TRBJ2-6; weak D call: TRBD1 (6 bases). The CDR3 covers 19 residues. The germline CDR1 and CDR2 sequences are KGHSH and LQKENI. Trimming removed 3 bases at V and 0 bases at J, with 18 bases between.

The chain employs TRBV19 and TRBJ2-1; 13 bases are a match to TRBD2. Germline lookup yields CDR1 LNHDA and CDR2 SQIVND (reference sequence). J gave up 4 bases and V 5 bases, and 8 bases lay outside the gene matches. The CDR3 spans 17 residues. CDR3 in DNA: TGTGCCAGTAGTCCTCGACTAGCGGGGGGCCCTTACAATGAGCAGTTCTTC. This gives the protein CASSPRLAGGPYNEQFF.

V usage is TRBV18 and J usage is TRBJ1-5, with 8 nucleotides matching TRBD1. The CDR3 loop spans 15 amino acids. Germline CDR1 KGHSH, CDR2 LQKENI. Trimming removed 2 bases from V and 6 bases from J; junction bases left unmatched: 6. In nucleotides, the CDR3 is TGTGCCAGCTCACCAACCGGACAGGGCGTTCAGCCCCAGCATTTT. Protein product: CASSPTGQGVQPQHF.

The rearrangement links TRBV5-6 to TRBJ2-7; tentative D call: TRBD2 (6 bases). Germline CDR1 and CDR2: SGHDT and YYEEEE. V dropped 3 bases and J dropped 2 bases, with 9 bases sitting between them. The CDR3 has 13 residues. The DNA for the CDR3 is TGTGCCAGCAGCTCCGGGGGAACCTACGAGCAGTACGTC. This encodes CASSSGGTYEQYV.

The chain carries TRBV7-9 and TRBJ2-5; 9 bases match TRBD1. Germline loops: CDR1 SEHNR, CDR2 FQNEAQ (reference sequence). J was trimmed by 3 bases and V by 4 bases; bases with no gene match: 6. This CDR3 has 15 residues. The CDR3 DNA is TGTGCCAGCAGCTCCCATTGGACAGGGGAAGAGACCCAGTACTTC. Translation gives CASSSHWTGEETQYF.

Worth noting for this clone: Other DNA sequences in the same sample also yield this CDR3. As DNA, the CDR3 is TGTGCCAGCAGCCGTTCACAGGGAGACTATGGCTACACCTTC. It yields the protein CASSRSQGDYGYTF. This chain uses TRBV3-1 (or the pseudogene TRBV3-2) with TRBJ1-2; a weak D match, TRBD1 (6 bases). CDR1 LGHDT and CDR2 YNNKEL come from the germline V gene (reference sequence). The CDR3 spans 14 residues. Between the trimmed V and J ends, which lost 4 bases and 3 bases, there was a span of 12 bases.

The V call is TRBV11-2, the J call TRBJ2-7, with D possibly being TRBD1 (5 bases). This CDR3 is 15 amino acids long. The ends were cut back, 5 bases at V and 6 bases at J, with 20 bases in the middle. Germline CDR1 is SGHAT and CDR2 is FQNNGV. Here the CDR3 DNA reads TGTGCCAGCAGCGATTCAATAGGGGCCTGGTCCGAGCAGTACGTC. Translation gives CASSDSIGAWSEQYV.